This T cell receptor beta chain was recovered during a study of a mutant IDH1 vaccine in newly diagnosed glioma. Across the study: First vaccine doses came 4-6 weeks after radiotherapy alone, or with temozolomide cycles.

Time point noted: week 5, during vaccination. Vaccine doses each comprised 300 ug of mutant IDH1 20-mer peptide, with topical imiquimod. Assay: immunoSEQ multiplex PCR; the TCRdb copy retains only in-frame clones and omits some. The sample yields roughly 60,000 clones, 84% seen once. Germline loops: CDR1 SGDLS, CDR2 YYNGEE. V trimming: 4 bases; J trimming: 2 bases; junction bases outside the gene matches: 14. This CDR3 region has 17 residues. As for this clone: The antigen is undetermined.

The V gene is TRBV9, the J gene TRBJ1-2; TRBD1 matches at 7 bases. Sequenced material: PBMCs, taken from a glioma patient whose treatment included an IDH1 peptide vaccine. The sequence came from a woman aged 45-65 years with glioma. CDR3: CASSSTVNRGTNYGYTF. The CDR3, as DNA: TGTGCCAGCAGCTCGACCGTTAACAGGGGTACCAACTATGGCTACACCTTC.